This section outlines one T cell receptor (beta chain) sequence together with its context. This record comes from a study of blood T cell repertoires in COVID-19. Study-level information: Samples came from the United States, Italy and Spain, spanning acute and convalescent COVID-19. Sample material is recorded as cDNA or gDNA derived from T cells, B-cell-depleted T cells, or PBMCs.

Germline V lookup: CDR1 SGHTA, CDR2 FQGNSA. J lost 2 bases, V lost 7 bases, and 3 bases had no gene match. The CDR3 has 14 residues. Original analysis: The assay estimated nucleated cells by amplifying reference gene primers. The assay was immunoSEQ multiplex PCR, and TCRdb's table has in-frame clones only and misses some. The DNA was the basis for D and trimming; V, J and clone size are from that table. The data hold around 69,000 clones, with 89% observed a single time. The sample taken for sequencing was peripheral blood. The source of this sequence is a woman in her 50s with active COVID-19. This chain uses TRBV7-2 with TRBJ2-7; 12 bases are a match to TRBD2. The CDR3 DNA reads as TGTGCCAGCACCGGACTAGCGGGGCCCTACGAGCAGTACTTC. Its translation: CASTGLAGPYEQYF.